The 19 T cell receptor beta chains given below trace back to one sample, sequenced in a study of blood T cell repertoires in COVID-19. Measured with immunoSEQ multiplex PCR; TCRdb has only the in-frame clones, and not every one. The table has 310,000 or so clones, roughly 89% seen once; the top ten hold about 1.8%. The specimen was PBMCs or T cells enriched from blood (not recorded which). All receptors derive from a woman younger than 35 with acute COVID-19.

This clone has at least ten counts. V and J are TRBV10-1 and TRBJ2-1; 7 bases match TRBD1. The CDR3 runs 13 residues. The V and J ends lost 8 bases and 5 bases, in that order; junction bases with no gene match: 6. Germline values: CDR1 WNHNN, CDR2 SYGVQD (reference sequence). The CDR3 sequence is CASSDRPHNEQFF. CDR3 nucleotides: TGCGCCAGCTCGGACAGGCCCCACAATGAGCAGTTCTTC.

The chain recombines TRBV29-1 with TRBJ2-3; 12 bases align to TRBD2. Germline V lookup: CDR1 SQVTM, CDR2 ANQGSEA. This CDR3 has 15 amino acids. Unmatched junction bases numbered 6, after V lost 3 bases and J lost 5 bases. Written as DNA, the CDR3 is TGCAGCGTTGAGTTGACTAGCGGGAGTTTAGATACGCAGTATTTT. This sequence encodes CSVELTSGSLDTQYF.

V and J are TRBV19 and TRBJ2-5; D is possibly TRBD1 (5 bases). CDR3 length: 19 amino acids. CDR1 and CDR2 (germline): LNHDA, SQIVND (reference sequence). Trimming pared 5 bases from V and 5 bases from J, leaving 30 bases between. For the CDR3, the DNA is TGTGCCAGTAGTCAGGCACACTTGGGGCAGGTGGCAGTCGGGGAGACCCAGTACTTC. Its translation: CASSQAHLGQVAVGETQYF.

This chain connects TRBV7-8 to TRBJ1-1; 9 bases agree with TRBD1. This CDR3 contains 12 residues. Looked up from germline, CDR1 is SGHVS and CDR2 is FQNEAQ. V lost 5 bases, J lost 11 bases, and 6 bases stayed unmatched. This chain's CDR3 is CASSPRTGVAFF. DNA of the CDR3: TGTGCCAGCAGCCCCCGGACAGGGGTGGCTTTCTTT.

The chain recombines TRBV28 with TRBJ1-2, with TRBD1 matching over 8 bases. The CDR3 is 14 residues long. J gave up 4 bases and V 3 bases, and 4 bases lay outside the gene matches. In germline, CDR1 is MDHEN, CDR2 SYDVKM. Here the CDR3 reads CASSLQTGAYGYTF. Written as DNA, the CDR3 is TGTGCCAGCAGTTTGCAGACAGGGGCCTATGGCTACACCTTC.

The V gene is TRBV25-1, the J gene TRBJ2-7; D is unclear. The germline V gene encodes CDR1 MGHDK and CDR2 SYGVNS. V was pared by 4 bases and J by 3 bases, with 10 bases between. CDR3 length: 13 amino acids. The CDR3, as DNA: TGTGCCAGCAGTGCCCTGACAAGCTACGAGCAGTACTTC. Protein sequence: CASSALTSYEQYF.

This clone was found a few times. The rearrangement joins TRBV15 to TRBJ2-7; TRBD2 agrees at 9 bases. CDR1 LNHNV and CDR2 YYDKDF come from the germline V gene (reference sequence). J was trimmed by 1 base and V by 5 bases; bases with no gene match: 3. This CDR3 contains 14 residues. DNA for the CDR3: TGTGCCACCAGCGGACTAGCGAAGTCCTACGAGCAGTACTTC. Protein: CATSGLAKSYEQYF.

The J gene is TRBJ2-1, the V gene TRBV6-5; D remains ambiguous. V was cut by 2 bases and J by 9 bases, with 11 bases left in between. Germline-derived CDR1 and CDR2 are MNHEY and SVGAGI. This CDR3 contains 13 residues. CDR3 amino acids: CASSYGGYGEQFF. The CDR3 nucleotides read TGTGCCAGCAGTTACGGCGGTTACGGTGAGCAGTTCTTC.

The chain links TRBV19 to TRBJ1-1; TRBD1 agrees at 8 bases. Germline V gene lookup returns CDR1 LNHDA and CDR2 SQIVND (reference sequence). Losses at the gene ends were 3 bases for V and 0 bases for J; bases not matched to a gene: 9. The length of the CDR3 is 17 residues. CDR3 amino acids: CASSMDGQGLMNTEAFF. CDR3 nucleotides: TGTGCCAGTAGTATGGACGGACAGGGATTAATGAACACTGAAGCTTTCTTT.

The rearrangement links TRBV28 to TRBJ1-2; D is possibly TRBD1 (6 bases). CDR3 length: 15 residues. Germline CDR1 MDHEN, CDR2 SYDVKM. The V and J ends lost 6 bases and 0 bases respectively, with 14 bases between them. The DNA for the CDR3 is TGTGCCAGCAGACAAGGACAGAAATCTAACTATGGCTACACCTTC. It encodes CASRQGQKSNYGYTF.

CDR3 residues: CAWSLSGGGGSQYF. The DNA for the CDR3 is TGTGCCTGGAGTTTATCGGGAGGGGGGGGCTCGCAGTATTTT. The chain couples TRBV30 to TRBJ2-3; 8 nucleotides match TRBD2. CDR3 length: 14 residues. Trimming at V came to 2 bases and at J to 10 bases, leaving 11 bases not matched to a gene. CDR1 GTSNPN and CDR2 SVGIG come from the germline V gene (reference sequence).

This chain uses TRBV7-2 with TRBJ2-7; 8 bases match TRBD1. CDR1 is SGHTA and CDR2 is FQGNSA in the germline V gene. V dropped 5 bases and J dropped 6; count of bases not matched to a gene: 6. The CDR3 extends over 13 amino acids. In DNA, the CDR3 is TGTGCCAGCAGCCGCGACAGGGGATCCGAGCAGTACTTC. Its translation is CASSRDRGSEQYF.

The CDR3 spells CASSPLGGYTDTQYF. The CDR3 region has the DNA TGTGCCAGCAGCCCCCTCGGGGGTTACACAGATACGCAGTATTTT. The chain combines TRBV14 with TRBJ2-3; TRBD2 might be the D (6 bases). The V end lost 4 bases, the J end lost 2 bases, and 13 bases lay between the germline ends. The germline V gene encodes CDR1 SGHDN and CDR2 FVKESK. CDR3 length: 15 amino acids.

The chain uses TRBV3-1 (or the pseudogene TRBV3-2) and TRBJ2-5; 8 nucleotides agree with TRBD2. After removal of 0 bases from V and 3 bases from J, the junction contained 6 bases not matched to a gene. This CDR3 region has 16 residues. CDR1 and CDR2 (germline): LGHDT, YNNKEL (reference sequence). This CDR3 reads CASSQDHSGMKETQYF. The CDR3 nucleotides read TGTGCCAGCAGCCAAGATCATAGCGGGATGAAAGAGACCCAGTACTTC.

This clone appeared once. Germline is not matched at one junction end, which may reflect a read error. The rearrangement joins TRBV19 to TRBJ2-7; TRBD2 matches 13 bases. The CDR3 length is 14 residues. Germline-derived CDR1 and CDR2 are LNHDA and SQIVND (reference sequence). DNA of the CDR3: TGTGCCAGTAGCTCCGGGACTAGCGGGACATATTCAACCTTC. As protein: CASSSGTSGTYSTF. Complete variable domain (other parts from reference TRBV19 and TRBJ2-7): DGGITQSPKYLFRKEGQNVTLSCEQNLNHDAMYWYRQDPGQGLRLIYYSQIVNDFQKGDIAEGYSVSREKKESFPLTVTSAQKNPTAFYLCASSSGTSGTYSTFGPGTRLTVT.

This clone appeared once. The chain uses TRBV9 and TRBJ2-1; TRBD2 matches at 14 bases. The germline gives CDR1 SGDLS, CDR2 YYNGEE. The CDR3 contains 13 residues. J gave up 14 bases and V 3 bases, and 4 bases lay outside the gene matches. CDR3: CASSARLAGGEFF. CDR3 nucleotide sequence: TGTGCCAGCAGCGCCCGACTAGCGGGAGGGGAGTTCTTC.

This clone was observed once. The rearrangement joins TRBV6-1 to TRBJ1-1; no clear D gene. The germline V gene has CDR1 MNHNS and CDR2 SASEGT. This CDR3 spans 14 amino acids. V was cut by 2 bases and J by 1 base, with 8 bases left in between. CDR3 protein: CASSEQAPNTEAFF. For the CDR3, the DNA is TGTGCCAGCAGTGAACAGGCACCGAACACTGAAGCTTTCTTT.

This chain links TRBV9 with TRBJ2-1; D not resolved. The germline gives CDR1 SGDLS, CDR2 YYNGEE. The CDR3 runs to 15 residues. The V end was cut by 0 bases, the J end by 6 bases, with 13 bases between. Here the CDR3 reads CASSVAGLVFNEQFF. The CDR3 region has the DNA TGTGCCAGCAGCGTAGCCGGTCTAGTGTTCAATGAGCAGTTCTTC.

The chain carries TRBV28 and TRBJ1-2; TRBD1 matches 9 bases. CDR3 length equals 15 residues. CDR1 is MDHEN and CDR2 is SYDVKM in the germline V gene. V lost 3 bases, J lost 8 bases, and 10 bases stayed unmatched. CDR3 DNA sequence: TGTGCCAGCAGTTTCCCCGGGGACAGGGAACACGGCTACACCTTC. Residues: CASSFPGDREHGYTF.